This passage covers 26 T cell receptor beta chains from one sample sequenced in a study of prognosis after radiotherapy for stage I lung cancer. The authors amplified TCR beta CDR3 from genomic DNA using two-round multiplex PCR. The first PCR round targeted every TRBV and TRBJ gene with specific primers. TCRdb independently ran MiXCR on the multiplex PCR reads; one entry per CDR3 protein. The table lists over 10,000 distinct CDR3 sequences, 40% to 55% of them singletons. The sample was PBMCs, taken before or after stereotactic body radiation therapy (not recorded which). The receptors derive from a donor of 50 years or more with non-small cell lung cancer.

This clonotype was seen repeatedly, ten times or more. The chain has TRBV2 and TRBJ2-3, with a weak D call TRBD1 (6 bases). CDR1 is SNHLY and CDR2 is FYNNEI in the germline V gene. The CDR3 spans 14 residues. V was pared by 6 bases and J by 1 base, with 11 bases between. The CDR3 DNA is TGTGCCAGCAGCCAACAGGGACGCACAGATACGCAGTATTTT. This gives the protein CASSQQGRTDTQYF.

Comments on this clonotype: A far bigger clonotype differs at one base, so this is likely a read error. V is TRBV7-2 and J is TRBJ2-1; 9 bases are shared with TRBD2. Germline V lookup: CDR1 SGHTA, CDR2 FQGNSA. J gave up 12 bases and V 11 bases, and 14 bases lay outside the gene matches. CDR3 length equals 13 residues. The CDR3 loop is CAWSGGRDGRQFF. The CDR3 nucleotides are TGTGCCTGGAGCGGCGGGAGGGACGGAAGGCAGTTCTTC. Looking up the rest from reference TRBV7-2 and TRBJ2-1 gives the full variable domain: GAGVSQSPSNKVTEKGKDVELRCDPISGHTALYWYRQSLGQGLEFLIYFQGNSAPDKSGLPSDRFSAERTGGSVSTLTIQRTQQEDSAVYLCAWSGGRDGRQFFGPGTRLTVL.

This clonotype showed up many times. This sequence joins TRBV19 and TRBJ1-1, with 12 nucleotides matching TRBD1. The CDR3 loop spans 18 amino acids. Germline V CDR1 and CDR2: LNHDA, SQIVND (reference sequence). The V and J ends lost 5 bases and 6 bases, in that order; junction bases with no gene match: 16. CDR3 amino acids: CASSEGQGAVGKGAEAFF. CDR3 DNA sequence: TGTGCCAGTAGTGAGGGACAGGGGGCGGTTGGAAAAGGGGCTGAAGCTTTCTTT.

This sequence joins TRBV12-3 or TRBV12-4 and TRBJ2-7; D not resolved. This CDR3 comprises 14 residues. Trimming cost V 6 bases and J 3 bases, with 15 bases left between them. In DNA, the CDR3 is TGTGCCAGCAGGAAGATTGGGAAGAGCTACGAGCAGTACTTC. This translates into CASRKIGKSYEQYF.

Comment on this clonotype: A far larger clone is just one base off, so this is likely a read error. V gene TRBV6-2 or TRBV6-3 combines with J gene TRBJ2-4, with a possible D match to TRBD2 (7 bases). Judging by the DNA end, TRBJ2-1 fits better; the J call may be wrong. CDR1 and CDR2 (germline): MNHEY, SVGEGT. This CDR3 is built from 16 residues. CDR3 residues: CASRKGGGTAGNDQFF. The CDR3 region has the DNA TGTGCCAGCAGAAAAGGGGGAGGGACGGCGGGGAATGATCAGTTCTTC.

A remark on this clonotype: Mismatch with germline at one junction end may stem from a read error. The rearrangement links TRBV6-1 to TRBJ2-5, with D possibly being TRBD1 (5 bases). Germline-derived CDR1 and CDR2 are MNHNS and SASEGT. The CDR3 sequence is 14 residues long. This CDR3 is CPSSFDSDRETQYF. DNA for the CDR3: TGTCCCAGCAGCTTTGACAGCGATCGGGAGACCCAGTACTTC.

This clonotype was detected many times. The CDR3 here is CAWSVRAGGSTDTQYF. The DNA of the CDR3 is TGTGCCTGGAGTGTACGGGCGGGAGGTAGCACAGATACGCAGTATTTT. V is TRBV30 and J is TRBJ2-3; 8 bases map to TRBD2. This CDR3 region has 16 residues. Germline trimming cut 0 bases from V and 0 bases from J; bases unmatched to any gene: 5. CDR1 and CDR2 (germline): GTSNPN, SVGIG (reference sequence). Looking up the rest from reference TRBV30 and TRBJ2-3 gives the full variable domain: SQTIHQWPATLVQPVGSPLSLECTVEGTSNPNLYWYRQAAGRGLQLLFYSVGIGQISSEVPQNLSASRPQDRQFILSSKKLLLSDSGFYLCAWSVRAGGSTDTQYFGPGTRLTVL.

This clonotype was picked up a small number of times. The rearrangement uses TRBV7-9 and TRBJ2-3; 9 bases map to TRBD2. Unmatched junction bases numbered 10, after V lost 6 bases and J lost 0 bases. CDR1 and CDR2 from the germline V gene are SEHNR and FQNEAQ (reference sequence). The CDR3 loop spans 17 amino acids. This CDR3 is CASSWPSGIFSTDTQYF. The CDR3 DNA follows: TGTGCCAGCAGTTGGCCTAGCGGGATCTTTAGCACAGATACGCAGTATTTT.

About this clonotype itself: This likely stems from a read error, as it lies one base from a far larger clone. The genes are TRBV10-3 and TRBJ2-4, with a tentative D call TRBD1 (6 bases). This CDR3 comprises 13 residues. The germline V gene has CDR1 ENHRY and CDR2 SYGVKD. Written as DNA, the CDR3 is TGTGCCATCAGGCCAGGGGTGGGCAATGAGCAGCTCTTC. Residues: CAIRPGVGNEQLF.

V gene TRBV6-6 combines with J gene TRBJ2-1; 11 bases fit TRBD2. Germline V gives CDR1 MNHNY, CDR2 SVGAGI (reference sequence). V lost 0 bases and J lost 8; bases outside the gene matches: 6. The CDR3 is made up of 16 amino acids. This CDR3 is CASSYSIAGGPDEQFF. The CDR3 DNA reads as TGTGCCAGCAGTTACTCGATAGCGGGAGGGCCGGATGAGCAGTTCTTC.

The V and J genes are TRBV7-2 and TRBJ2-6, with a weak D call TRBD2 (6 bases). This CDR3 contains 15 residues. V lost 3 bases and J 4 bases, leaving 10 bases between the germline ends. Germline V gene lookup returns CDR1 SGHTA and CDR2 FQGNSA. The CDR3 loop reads CASSLEGTGANVLTF. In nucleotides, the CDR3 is TGTGCCAGCAGCTTGGAGGGGACCGGGGCCAACGTCCTGACTTTC.

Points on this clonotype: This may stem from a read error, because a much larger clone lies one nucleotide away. The CDR3 coding sequence is TGTGCCAGCAGCTTATGTCAGGGGCATTCACCCTTCCACTTT. Its protein product is CASSLCQGHSPFHF. The chain couples TRBV7-9 to TRBJ1-6, with a weak D call TRBD1 (6 bases). The CDR3 extends over 14 amino acids. The germline V gene has CDR1 SEHNR and CDR2 FQNEAQ (reference sequence).

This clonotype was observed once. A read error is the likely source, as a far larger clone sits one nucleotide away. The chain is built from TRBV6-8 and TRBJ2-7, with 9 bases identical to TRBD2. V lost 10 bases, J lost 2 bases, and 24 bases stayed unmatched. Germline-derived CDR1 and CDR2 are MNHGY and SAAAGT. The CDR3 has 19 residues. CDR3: CANTSPPRLAGFAPYEQYF. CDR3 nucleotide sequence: TGTGCCAACACCTCCCCGCCCCGGCTAGCGGGATTTGCTCCCTACGAGCAGTACTTC.

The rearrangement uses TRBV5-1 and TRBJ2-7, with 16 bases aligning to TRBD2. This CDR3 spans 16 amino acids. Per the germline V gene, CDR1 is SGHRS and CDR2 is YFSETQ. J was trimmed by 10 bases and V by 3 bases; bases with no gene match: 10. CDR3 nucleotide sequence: TGCGCCAGCAGCTACGGGACTAGCGGGAGGGGGACCTACCAGTACTTC. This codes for CASSYGTSGRGTYQYF.

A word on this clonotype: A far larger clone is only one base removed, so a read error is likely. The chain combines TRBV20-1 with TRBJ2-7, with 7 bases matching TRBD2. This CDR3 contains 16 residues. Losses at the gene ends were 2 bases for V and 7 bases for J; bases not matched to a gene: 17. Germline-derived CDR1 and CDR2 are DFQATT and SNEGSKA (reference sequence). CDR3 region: CSARTAGAQTYNEQYF. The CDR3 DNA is TGCAGTGCTAGAACGGCGGGAGCACAGACATACAATGAGCAGTACTTC.

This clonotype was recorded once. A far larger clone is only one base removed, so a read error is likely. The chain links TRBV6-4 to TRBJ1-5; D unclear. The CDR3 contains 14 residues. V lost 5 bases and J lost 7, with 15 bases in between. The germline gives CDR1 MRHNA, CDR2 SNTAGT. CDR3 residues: CASSYERAGQPQHF. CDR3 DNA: TGTGCCAGCAGTTACGAGCGGGCTGGGCAGCCCCAGCATTTT.

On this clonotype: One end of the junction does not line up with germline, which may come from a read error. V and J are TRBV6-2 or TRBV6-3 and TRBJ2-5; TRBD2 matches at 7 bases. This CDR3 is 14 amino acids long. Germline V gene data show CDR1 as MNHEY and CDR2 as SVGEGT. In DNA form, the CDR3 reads TGTGCCAGCGCCACTGGGAGGGTGGCGGAGACCAAGTACTTC. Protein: CASATGRVAETKYF.

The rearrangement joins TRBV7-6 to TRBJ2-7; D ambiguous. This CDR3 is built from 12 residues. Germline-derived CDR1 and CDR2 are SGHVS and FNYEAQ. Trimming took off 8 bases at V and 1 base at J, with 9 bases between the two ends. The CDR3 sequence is CASRSESYEQYF. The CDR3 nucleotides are TGTGCCAGCCGCTCGGAATCCTACGAGCAGTACTTC.

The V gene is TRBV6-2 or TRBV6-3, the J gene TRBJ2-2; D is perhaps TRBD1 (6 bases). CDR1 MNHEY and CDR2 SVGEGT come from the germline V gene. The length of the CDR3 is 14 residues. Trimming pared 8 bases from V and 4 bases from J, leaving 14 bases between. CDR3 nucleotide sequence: TGTGCCAGCGGTGAAGACAGGTTCACCGGGGAGCTGTTTTTT. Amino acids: CASGEDRFTGELFF.

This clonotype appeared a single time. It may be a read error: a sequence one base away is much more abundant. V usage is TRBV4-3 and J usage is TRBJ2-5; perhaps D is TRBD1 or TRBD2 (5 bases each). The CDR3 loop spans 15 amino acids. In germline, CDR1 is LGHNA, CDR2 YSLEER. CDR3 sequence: CASIQQVIRGETQYF. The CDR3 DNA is TGCGCCAGCATCCAACAGGTGATACGGGGAGAGACCCAGTACTTC.

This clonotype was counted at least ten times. The CDR3 region is CASSLGTRGGTQYF. DNA for the CDR3: TGTGCCAGCAGCTTAGGGACTAGGGGGGGTACGCAGTATTTT. This rearrangement joins TRBV13 to TRBJ2-3, with D maybe TRBD2 (7 bases). CDR1 is PRHDT and CDR2 is FYEKMQ in the germline V gene (reference sequence). With 0 bases removed from V and 8 bases from J, the gap between germline ends came to 12 bases. This CDR3 has 14 amino acids.

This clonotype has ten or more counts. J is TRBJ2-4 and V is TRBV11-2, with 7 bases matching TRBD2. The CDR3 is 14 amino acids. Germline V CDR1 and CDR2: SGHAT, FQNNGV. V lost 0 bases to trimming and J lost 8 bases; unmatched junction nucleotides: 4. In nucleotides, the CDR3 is TGTGCCAGCAGCTTAGAAAGGGGAGGGTACATTCAGTACTTC. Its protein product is CASSLERGGYIQYF.

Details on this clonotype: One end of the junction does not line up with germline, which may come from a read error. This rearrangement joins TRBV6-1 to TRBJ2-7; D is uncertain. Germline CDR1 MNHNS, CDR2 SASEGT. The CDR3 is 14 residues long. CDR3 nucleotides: TGTTCCAGCACCCCCCGCAGGTACACCTACGAGCAGTACTTC. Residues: CSSTPRRYTYEQYF.

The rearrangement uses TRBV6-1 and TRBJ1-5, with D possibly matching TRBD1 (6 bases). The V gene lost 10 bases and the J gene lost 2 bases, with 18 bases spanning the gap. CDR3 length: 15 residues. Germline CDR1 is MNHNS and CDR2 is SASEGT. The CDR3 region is CATSRGDLGNQPQHF. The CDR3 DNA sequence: TGTGCCACTTCAAGGGGGGACTTAGGCAATCAGCCCCAGCATTTT.

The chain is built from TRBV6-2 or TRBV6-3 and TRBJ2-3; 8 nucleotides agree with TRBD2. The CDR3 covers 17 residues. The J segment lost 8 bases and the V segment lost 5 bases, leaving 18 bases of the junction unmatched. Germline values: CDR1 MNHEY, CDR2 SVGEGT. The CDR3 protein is CASSDGGLAGSHGTQYF. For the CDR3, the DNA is TGTGCCAGCAGTGACGGGGGTCTAGCGGGTAGCCACGGTACGCAGTATTTT.

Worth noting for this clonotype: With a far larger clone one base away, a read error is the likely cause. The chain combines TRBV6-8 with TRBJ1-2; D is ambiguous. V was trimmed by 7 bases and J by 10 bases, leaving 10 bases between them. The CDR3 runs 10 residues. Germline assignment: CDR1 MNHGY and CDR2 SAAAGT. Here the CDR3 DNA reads TGTGCCAGCACTGGGGAGGTCTACACCTTC. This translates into CASTGEVYTF.